This TCR beta chain was recovered during a study of lymphopenia after photon versus proton radiotherapy. The study's findings and limits: After the lymphocyte nadir, photon-treated repertoires showed oligoclonal expansion, especially of CD8+ Temra cells. Better survival with proton therapy was suggested as possible, not demonstrated. Larger post-nadir TCR diversity loss correlated inversely with survival in deceased patients.

Here immunoSEQ multiplex PCR was the method, and the copy in TCRdb shows in-frame clones only, minus some. The sample has approximately 30,000 clones; 81% are singletons. Germline lookup yields CDR1 MNHNS and CDR2 SASEGT. The CDR3 is 15 residues long. On this clone itself: No antigen is known for it.

The chain combines TRBV6-1 with TRBJ2-5; D tentatively fits TRBD1 or TRBD2 (5 bases each). The source is a man over 45 with gastric cancer. The sequencing used peripheral blood, collected from a patient treated with photon-based radiotherapy. This chain's CDR3 is CAHRGADLYQETQYF. In nucleotides, the CDR3 is TGTGCTCATCGAGGGGCCGATTTATACCAAGAGACCCAGTACTTC.